The TCR beta chain described here comes from a study of regulatory T cells in long-lasting Graves disease. Specified time point: newly diagnosed GD, antithyroid drugs for less than 3 months. PBMCs were the source of the RNA used for TCR sequencing. Of note for this clonotype: A much more abundant neighbour one base away suggests this may be a read error.

V lost 7 bases, J lost 13 bases, and 20 bases lay in between. Germline V CDR1 and CDR2: SQVTM, ANQGSEA. This CDR3 is 12 amino acids long. HTBI primers from iRepertoire and Arm-PCR of CDR3 regions yielded the TCR beta libraries. A single record per CDR3 protein comes from TCRdb applying MiXCR to the multiplex PCR reads. The data show approximately 480,000 distinct CDR3 sequences, roughly 16% seen once. Another study also made use of these data, one on T cells in Graves' hyperthyroidism and ophthalmopathy. That publication notes: Most thyroid-expanded clonotypes above 0.001 were also found in blood.

The V call is TRBV29-1, the J call TRBJ2-4, with a weak D call TRBD2 (6 bases). This sequence originates from a man aged 40-49 years with Graves disease. This specimen was peripheral blood mononuclear cells (PBMCs), taken at new diagnosis, from a patient treated with antithyroid drugs. This CDR3 is CSAWPPGDTQYF. The CDR3, as DNA: TGCAGCGCTTGGCCTCCGGGAGACACCCAGTACTTC.